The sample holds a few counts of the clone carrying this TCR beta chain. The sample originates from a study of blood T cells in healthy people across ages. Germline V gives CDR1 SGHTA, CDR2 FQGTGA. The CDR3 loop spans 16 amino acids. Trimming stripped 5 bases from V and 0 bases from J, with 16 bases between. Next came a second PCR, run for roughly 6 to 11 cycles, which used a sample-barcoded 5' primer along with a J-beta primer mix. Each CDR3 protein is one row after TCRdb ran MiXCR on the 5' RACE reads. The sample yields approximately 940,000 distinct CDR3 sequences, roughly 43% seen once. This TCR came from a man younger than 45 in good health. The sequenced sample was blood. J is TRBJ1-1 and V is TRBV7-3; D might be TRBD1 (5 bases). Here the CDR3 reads CASSPQPGRMNTEAFF. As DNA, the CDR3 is TGTGCCAGCAGCCCCCAACCGGGACGAATGAACACTGAAGCTTTCTTT. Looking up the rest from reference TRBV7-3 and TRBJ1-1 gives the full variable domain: GAGVSQTPSNKVTEKGKYVELRCDPISGHTALYWYRQSLGQGPEFLIYFQGTGAADDSGLPNDRFFAVRPEGSVSTLKIQRTERGDSAVYLCASSPQPGRMNTEAFFGQGTRLTVV.